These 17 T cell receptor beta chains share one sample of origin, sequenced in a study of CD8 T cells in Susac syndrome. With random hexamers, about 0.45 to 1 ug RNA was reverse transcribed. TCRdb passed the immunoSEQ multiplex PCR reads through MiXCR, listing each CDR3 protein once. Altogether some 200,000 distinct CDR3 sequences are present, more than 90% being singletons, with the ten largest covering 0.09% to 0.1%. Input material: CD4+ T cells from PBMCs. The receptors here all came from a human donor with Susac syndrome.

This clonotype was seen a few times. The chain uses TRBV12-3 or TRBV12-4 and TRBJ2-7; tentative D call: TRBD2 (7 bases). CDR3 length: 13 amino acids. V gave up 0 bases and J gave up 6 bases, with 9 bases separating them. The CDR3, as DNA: TGTGCCAGCAGTTTAGCGGGGGGGCGCGAGCAGTACTTC. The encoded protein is CASSLAGGREQYF.

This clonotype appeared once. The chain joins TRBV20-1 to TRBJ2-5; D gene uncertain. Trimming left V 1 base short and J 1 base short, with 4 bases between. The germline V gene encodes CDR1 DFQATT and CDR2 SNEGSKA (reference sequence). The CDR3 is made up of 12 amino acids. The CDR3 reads CSARGGQETQYF. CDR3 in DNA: TGCAGTGCTAGAGGGGGCCAAGAGACCCAGTACTTC.

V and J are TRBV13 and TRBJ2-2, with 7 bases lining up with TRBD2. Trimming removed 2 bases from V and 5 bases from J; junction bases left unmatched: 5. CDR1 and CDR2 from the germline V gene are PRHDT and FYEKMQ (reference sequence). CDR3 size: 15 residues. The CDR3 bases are TGTGCCAGCAGCTTAAAGCGGGGACTAACCGGGGAGCTGTTTTTT. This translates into CASSLKRGLTGELFF. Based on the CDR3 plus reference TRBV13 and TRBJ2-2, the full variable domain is AAGVIQSPRHLIKEKRETATLKCYPIPRHDTVYWYQQGPGQDPQFLISFYEKMQSDKGSIPDRFSAQQFSDYHSELNMSSLELGDSALYFCASSLKRGLTGELFFGEGSRLTVL.

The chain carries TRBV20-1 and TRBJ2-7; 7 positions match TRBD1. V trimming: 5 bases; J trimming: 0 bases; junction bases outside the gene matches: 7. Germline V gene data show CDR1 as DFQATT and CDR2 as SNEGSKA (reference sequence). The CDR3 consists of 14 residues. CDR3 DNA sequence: TGCAGTGCTGGGAAGGGGGCAGACTCCTACGAGCAGTACTTC. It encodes CSAGKGADSYEQYF.

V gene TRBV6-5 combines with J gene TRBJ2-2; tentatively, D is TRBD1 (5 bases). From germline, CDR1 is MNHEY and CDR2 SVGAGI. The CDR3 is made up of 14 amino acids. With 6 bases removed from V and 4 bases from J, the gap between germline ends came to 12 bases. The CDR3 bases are TGTGCCAGCAGCCCTCACAGGCCCACCGGGGAGCTGTTTTTT. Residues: CASSPHRPTGELFF.

CDR3 region: CSVNRGGTEAFF. For the CDR3, the DNA is TGCAGCGTGAACAGGGGTGGCACTGAAGCTTTCTTT. The chain joins TRBV29-1 to TRBJ1-1, with 7 nucleotides matching TRBD1. This CDR3 spans 12 amino acids. Trimming took 6 bases from V and 4 from J; bases not matched to a gene: 5. The germline CDR1 and CDR2 sequences are SQVTM and ANQGSEA.

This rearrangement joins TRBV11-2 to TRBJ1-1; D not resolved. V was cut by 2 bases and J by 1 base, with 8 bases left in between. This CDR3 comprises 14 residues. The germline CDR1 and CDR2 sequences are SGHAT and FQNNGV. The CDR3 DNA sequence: TGTGCCAGCAGCTTACCCCTACAGAACACTGAAGCTTTCTTT. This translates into CASSLPLQNTEAFF. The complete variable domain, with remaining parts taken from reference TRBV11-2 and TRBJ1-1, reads EAGVAQSPRYKIIEKRQSVAFWCNPISGHATLYWYQQILGQGPKLLIQFQNNGVVDDSQLPKDRFSAERLKGVDSTLKIQPAKLEDSAVYLCASSLPLQNTEAFFGQGTRLTVV.

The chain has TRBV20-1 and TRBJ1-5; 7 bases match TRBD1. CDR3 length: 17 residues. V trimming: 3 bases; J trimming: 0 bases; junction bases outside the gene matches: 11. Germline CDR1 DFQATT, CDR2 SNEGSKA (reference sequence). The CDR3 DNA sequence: TGCAGTGCTAGTAGAGGACAGGCGGGCTATAGCAATCAGCCCCAGCATTTT. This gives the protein CSASRGQAGYSNQPQHF.

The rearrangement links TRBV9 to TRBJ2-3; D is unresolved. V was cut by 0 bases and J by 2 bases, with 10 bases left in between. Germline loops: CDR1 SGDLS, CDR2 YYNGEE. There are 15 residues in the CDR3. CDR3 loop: CASSVATTATDTQYF. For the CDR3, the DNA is TGTGCCAGCAGCGTAGCAACGACGGCCACAGATACGCAGTATTTT.

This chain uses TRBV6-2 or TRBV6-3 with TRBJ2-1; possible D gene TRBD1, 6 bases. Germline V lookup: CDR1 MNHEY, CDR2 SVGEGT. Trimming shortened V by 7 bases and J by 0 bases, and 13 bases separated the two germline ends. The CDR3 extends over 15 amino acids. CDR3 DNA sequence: TGTGCCAGCAAGGAGAGGGGGAGCTCCTACAATGAGCAGTTCTTC. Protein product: CASKERGSSYNEQFF.

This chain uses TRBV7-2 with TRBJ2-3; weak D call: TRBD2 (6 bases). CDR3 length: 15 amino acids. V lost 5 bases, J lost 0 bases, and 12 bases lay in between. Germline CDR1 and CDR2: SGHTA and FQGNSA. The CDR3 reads CASSLWAGSTDTQYF. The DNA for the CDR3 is TGTGCCAGCAGCCTCTGGGCGGGGAGCACAGATACGCAGTATTTT.

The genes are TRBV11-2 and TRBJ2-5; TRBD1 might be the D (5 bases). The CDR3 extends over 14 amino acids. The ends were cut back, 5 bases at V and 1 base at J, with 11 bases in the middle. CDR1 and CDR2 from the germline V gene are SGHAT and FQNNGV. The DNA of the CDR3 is TGTGCCAGCAGCCCAGGGCTATCCCAAGAGACCCAGTACTTC. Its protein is CASSPGLSQETQYF. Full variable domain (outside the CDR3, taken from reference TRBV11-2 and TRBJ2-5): EAGVAQSPRYKIIEKRQSVAFWCNPISGHATLYWYQQILGQGPKLLIQFQNNGVVDDSQLPKDRFSAERLKGVDSTLKIQPAKLEDSAVYLCASSPGLSQETQYFGPGTRLLVL.

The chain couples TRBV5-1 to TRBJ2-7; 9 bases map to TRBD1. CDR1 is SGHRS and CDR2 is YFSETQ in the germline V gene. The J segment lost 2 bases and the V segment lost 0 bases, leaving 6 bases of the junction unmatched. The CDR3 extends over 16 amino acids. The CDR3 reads CASSLVAGDRAYEQYF. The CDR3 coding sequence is TGCGCCAGCAGCTTGGTGGCGGGGGACAGGGCCTACGAGCAGTACTTC.

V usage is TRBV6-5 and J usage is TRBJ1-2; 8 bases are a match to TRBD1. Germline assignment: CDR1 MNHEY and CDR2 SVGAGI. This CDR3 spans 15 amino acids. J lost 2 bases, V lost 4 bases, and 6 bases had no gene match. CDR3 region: CASSFTGGANYGYTF. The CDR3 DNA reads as TGTGCCAGCAGTTTCACAGGGGGGGCGAACTATGGCTACACCTTC.

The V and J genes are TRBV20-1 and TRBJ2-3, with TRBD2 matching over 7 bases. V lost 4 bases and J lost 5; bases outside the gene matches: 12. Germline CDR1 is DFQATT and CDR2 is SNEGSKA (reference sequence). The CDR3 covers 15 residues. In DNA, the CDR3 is TGCAGTGCTACAAGGAGAGCGGGGAATGGAGATACGCAGTATTTT. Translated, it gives CSATRRAGNGDTQYF.

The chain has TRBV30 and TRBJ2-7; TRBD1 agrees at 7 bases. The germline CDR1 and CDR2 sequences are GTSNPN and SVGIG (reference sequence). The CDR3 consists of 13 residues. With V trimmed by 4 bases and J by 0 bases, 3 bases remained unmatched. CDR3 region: CAWNTGVSYEQYF. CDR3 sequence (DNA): TGTGCCTGGAACACAGGGGTCTCCTACGAGCAGTACTTC.

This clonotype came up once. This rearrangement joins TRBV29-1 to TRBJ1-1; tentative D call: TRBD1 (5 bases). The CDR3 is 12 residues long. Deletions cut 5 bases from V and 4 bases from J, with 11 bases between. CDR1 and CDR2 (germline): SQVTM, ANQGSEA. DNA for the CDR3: TGCAGCGTTCAGCTTGGGGGCACTGAAGCTTTCTTT. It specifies CSVQLGGTEAFF.